This T cell receptor beta chain was documented in a study of blood T cells in healthy people across ages. The CDR3 covers 14 residues. The ends were cut back, 4 bases at V and 1 base at J, with 10 bases in the middle. CDR1 and CDR2 from the germline V gene are SGHNT and YENEEA. Combining a sample-barcoded 5' primer with a J-beta primer mix, a second PCR ran for roughly 7 to 12 cycles. Each CDR3 protein is one row after TCRdb ran MiXCR on the 5' RACE reads. The sample shows roughly 800,000 distinct CDR3 sequences, around 25% of them seen only once. This sample also belongs to another study, concerning T cells of mothers and their children.

The specimen sequenced was blood. The genes are TRBV11-3 and TRBJ2-5; unclear D gene. This receptor was identified in a boy younger than 18 in good health. The CDR3 sequence is CASSSRSSQETQYF. In DNA form, the CDR3 reads TGTGCCAGCAGCTCCAGGTCCTCCCAAGAGACCCAGTACTTC.